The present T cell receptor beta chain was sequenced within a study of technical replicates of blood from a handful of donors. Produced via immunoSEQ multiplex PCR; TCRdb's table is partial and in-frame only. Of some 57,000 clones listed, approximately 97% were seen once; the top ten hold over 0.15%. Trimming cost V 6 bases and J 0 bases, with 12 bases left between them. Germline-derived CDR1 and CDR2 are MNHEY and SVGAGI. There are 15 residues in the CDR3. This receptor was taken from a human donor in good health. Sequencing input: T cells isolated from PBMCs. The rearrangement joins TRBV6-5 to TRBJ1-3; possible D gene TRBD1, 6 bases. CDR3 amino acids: CASSPPGASGNTIYF. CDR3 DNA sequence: TGTGCCAGCAGCCCGCCAGGGGCCTCTGGAAACACCATATATTTT.